This paragraph covers one TCR beta chain sequence. This record belongs to a study of CD8+CD57+ T cells in acquired aplastic anemia. Sequencing was done on patients that had shown CD8+CD57+ cell expansion by flow cytometry. Looked up from germline, CDR1 is WNHNN and CDR2 is SYGVQD (reference sequence). This CDR3 is built from 14 residues. Trimming left V 2 bases short and J 6 bases short, with 12 bases between. CDR3 and TCR beta VDJ profiling relied on a genomic DNA template. TCRdb redid the calling of the reads with MiXCR, one entry per CDR3 protein. The sample consists of around 160,000 distinct CDR3 sequences, roughly 48% of them appearing once.

This clonotype was sampled from a human donor with aplastic anemia. What was sequenced was sorted CD4+, CD8+, or CD8+CD57+ T cells (not recorded which) from PBMCs. The chain has TRBV10-1 and TRBJ2-3; D remains ambiguous. DNA for the CDR3: TGCGCCAGCAGTGAGATTTGGAACTGGGATACGCAGTATTTT. This encodes CASSEIWNWDTQYF.